This T cell receptor (beta chain) was documented in a study of chemoradiotherapy in HPV16-positive cancers. Study-level information: Candidate HPV-specific clones and shared TCR motifs came from a couple of HPV16-positive patients. Study findings and constraints: Better recurrence-free survival went with HPV-responsive T-cell expansion in HPV16-positive patients. Only a couple of HPV16-positive patients supplied the functional HPV-specificity definition. During treatment, candidate HPV-specific clones and E7-related motifs expanded in tumor.

Generated by immunoSEQ multiplex PCR, the TCRdb table keeps only in-frame clones and is missing some. In the table there are fewer than 7,500 clones, around 90% of which are singletons. Notes on this clone: As yet, its antigen is unknown.

V lost 3 bases to trimming and J lost 7 bases; unmatched junction nucleotides: 6. CDR1 is SGHAT and CDR2 is FQNNGV in the germline V gene. This CDR3 region has 13 residues. The source was blood, collected from a patient who underwent chemoradiotherapy. The rearrangement uses TRBV11-2 and TRBJ2-7; 7 nucleotides agree with TRBD2. The receptor was derived from a human donor with HPV-associated anogenital cancer. CDR3 in amino acids: CASSFGGAGEQYF. The CDR3, as DNA: TGTGCCAGCAGCTTTGGGGGAGCGGGGGAGCAGTACTTC.